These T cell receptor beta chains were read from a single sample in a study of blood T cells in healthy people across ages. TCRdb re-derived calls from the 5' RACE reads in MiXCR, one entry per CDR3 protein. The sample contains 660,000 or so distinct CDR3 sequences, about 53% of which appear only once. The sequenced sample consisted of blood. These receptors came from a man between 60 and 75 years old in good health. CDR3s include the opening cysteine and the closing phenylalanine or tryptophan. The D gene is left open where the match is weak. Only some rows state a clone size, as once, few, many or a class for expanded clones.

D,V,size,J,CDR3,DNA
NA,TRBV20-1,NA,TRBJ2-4,CSASPDYLNIQYF,TGCAGTGCTAGCCCGGACTACCTAAACATTCAGTACTTC
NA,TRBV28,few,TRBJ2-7,CASSSTGTPYEQYF,TGTGCCAGCAGTTCGACCGGGACTCCCTACGAGCAGTACTTC
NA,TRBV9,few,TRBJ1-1,CASSARPGTEAFF,TGTGCCAGCAGCGCACGACCAGGCACTGAAGCTTTCTTT
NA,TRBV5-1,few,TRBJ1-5,CASSWTGDQPQHF,TGCGCCAGCAGCTGGACGGGCGATCAGCCCCAGCATTTT
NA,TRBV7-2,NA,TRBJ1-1,CASSTRHGNTEAFF,TGTGCCAGCAGCACTCGACACGGGAACACTGAAGCTTTCTTT
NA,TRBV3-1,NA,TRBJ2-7,CASSQGPQLQQYF,TGTGCCAGCAGCCAAGGGCCCCAGTTACAGCAGTACTTC
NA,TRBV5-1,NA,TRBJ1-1,CASSWDLNTEAFF,TGCGCCAGCAGCTGGGATTTGAACACTGAAGCTTTCTTT
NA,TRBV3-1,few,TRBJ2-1,CASSQVKGLINEQFF,TGTGCCAGCAGCCAAGTTAAGGGATTGATCAATGAGCAGTTCTTC
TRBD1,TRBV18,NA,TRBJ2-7,CASSRTGEGAYEQYF,TGTGCCAGCTCACGGACAGGGGAAGGGGCTTACGAGCAGTACTTC
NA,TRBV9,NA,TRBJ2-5,CASSPNWGQETQYF,TGTGCCAGCAGCCCAAACTGGGGGCAAGAGACCCAGTACTTC
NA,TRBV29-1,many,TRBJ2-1,CSATAQVDSEQFF,TGCAGCGCCACCGCACAAGTTGATAGTGAGCAGTTCTTC
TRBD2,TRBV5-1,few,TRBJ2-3,CASRGLAVTDTQYF,TGCGCCAGCAGGGGACTAGCGGTTACAGATACGCAGTATTTT
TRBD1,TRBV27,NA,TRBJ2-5,CASSIQGASIWTQYF,TGTGCCAGCAGTATACAGGGGGCGTCCATTTGGACCCAGTACTTC
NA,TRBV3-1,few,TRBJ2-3,CASSDEGGTDTQYF,TGTGCCAGCTCCGATGAGGGGGGGACAGATACGCAGTATTTT
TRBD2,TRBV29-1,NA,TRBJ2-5,CSVEISGTPGTQYF,TGCAGCGTTGAAATTAGCGGGACCCCGGGGACCCAGTACTTC
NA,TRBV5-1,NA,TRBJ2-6,CASSDRSGANVLTF,TGCGCCAGCAGCGACCGCTCTGGGGCCAACGTCCTGACTTTC
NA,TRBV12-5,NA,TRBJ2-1,CASGLEAMLYNEQFF,TGTGCTAGTGGACTAGAAGCGATGCTATACAATGAGCAGTTCTTC
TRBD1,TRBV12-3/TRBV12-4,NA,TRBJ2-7,CASSMTGGAINEQYF,TGTGCCAGCAGCATGACAGGGGGCGCCATCAACGAGCAGTACTTC
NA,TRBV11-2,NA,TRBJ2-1,CASSSNRGANSEQFF,TGTGCCAGCAGCTCCAATCGGGGGGCCAACAGTGAGCAGTTCTTC
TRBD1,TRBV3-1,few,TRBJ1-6,CASSPGTGYGNSPLHF,TGTGCCAGCAGCCCTGGGACAGGGTATGGTAATTCACCCCTCCACTTT
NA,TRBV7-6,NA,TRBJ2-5,CASSLRLEETQYF,TGTGCCAGCAGCTTAAGACTGGAGGAGACCCAGTACTTC
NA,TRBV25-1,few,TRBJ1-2,CASSESGRDYGYTF,TGTGCCAGCAGTGAATCCGGCAGGGACTATGGCTACACCTTC
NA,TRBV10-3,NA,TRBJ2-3,CATRGADTQYF,TGTGCGACCAGGGGGGCAGATACGCAGTATTTT
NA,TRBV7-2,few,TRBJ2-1,CASKAAGVGSYNEQFF,TGTGCCAGCAAGGCGGCAGGGGTCGGCTCCTACAATGAGCAGTTCTTC
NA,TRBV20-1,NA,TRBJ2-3,CSANRDSTSTDTQYF,TGCAGTGCTAATAGGGACTCCACGAGCACAGATACGCAGTATTTT
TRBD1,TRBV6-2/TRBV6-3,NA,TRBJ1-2,CASSYATGETNYGYTF,TGTGCCAGCAGTTACGCGACAGGGGAAACAAACTATGGCTACACCTTC
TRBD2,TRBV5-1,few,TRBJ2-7,CASSARLAGSSYEQYF,TGCGCCAGCAGCGCTCGACTAGCGGGGAGCTCCTACGAGCAGTACTTC
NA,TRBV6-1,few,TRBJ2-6,CASSEALSAGANVLTF,TGTGCCAGCAGTGAAGCGCTTTCAGCTGGGGCCAACGTCCTGACTTTC
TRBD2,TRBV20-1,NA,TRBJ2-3,CSARWASGHTDTQYF,TGCAGTGCTAGATGGGCTAGCGGACACACAGATACGCAGTATTTT
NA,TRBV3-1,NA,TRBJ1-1,CASSPGTFNTEAFF,TGTGCCAGCAGCCCAGGGACGTTCAACACTGAAGCTTTCTTT
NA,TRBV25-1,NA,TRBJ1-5,CASSPARGVNQPQHF,TGTGCCAGCAGCCCCGCGAGGGGAGTCAATCAGCCCCAGCATTTT
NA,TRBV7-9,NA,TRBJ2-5,CATTRGPQETQYF,TGTGCCACCACACGAGGGCCACAAGAGACCCAGTACTTC
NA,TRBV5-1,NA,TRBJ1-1,CASSSEGPEAFF,TGCGCCAGCAGCTCGGAGGGGCCTGAAGCTTTCTTT
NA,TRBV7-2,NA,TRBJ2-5,CASSRTRVETQYF,TGTGCCAGCAGCCGAACTAGGGTAGAGACCCAGTACTTC
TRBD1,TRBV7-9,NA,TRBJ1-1,CASSLAAGTGAEAFF,TGTGCCAGCAGCTTAGCGGCTGGGACAGGGGCTGAAGCTTTCTTT
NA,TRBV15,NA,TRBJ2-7,CATSVRDGGSEQYF,TGTGCCACCAGCGTCCGGGACGGGGGATCCGAGCAGTACTTC
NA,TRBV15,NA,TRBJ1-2,CATSRDRSTPRGYTF,TGTGCCACCAGCAGAGATCGATCCACCCCGAGGGGCTACACCTTC
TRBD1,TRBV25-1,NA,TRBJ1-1,CASSDSGTGNTEAFF,TGTGCCAGCAGTGATTCCGGGACAGGGAACACTGAAGCTTTCTTT
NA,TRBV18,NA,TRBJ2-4,CASSPGQLNIQYF,TGTGCCAGCTCACCAGGACAGTTAAACATTCAGTACTTC
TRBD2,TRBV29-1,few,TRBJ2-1,CSVDWASGGLNEQFF,TGCAGCGTTGATTGGGCTAGCGGGGGGCTAAATGAGCAGTTCTTC
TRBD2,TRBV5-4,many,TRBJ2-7,CASSWGGTYEQYF,TGTGCCAGCAGCTGGGGGGGAACCTACGAGCAGTACTTC
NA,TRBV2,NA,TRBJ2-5,CASSAGSTRETQYF,TGTGCCAGCAGTGCCGGTTCGACCCGGGAGACCCAGTACTTC
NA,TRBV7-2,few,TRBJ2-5,CASSSTGTFQETQYF,TGTGCCAGCAGCTCAACCGGGACATTCCAAGAGACCCAGTACTTC
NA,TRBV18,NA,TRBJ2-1,CASSPEFNEQFF,TGTGCCAGCTCACCGGAGTTTAATGAGCAGTTCTTC
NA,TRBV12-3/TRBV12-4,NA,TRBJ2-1,CASTVGRGPYNEQFF,TGTGCCAGCACCGTAGGGCGAGGTCCCTACAATGAGCAGTTCTTC
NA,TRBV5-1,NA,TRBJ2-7,CANAVDGGPFYEQYF,TGCGCCAACGCCGTGGATGGGGGGCCTTTCTACGAGCAGTACTTC
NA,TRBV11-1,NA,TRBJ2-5,CASSRDPQETQYF,TGTGCCAGCAGCCGAGATCCACAAGAGACCCAGTACTTC
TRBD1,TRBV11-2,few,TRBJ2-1,CASSFLGTEPFF,TGTGCCAGCAGCTTCTTAGGGACAGAGCCGTTCTTC
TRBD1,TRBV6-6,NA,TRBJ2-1,CASRQGYYNEQFF,TGTGCCAGCCGACAGGGGTACTACAATGAGCAGTTCTTC
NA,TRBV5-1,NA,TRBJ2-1,CASSFVPSSYNEQFF,TGCGCCAGCAGCTTCGTACCGAGCTCCTACAATGAGCAGTTCTTC
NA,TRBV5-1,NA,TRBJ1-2,CASSLAWRPHYGYTF,TGCGCCAGCAGCTTGGCCTGGAGGCCCCACTATGGCTACACCTTC
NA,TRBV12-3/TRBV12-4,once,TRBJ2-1,CAIRELGEQFF,TGTGCCATCCGCGAGCTGGGTGAGCAGTTCTTC
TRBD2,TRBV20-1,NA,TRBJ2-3,CSASPLAGGGDTQYF,TGCAGTGCTTCTCCTCTAGCGGGGGGTGGTGATACGCAGTATTTT
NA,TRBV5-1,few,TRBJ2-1,CASSLGSENEQFF,TGCGCCAGCAGCTTGGGGTCAGAAAATGAGCAGTTCTTC
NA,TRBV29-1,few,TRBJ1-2,CSVARGLYGYTF,TGCAGCGTTGCCCGGGGGCTGTATGGCTACACCTTC
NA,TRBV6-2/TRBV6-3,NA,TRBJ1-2,CASSYRENYGYTF,TGTGCCAGCAGTTACCGGGAAAACTATGGCTACACCTTC